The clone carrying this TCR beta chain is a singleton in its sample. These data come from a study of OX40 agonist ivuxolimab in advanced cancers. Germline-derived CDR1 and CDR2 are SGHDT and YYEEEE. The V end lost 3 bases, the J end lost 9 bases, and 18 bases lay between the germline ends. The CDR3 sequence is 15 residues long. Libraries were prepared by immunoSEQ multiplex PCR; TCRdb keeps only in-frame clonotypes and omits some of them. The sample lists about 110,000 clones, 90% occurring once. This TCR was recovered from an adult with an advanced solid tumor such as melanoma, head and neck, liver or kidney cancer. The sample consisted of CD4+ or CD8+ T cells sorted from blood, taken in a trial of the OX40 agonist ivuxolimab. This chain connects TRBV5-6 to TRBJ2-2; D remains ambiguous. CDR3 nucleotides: TGTGCCAGCAGCTCTAACGTACCCATCAGGAGGGAGCTGTTTTTT. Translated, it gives CASSSNVPIRRELFF.